This T cell receptor beta chain was obtained from a study of blood T cells in healthy people across ages (dated by TCRdb to about 2015). Regarding the research as a whole: In model experiments, roughly one uniquely barcoded TCR beta cDNA molecule per two T cells was captured by template switching. To track age-related changes in TCR beta repertoire diversity, the study relied on deep sequencing normalized with unique cDNA molecular identifiers. Four age groups were formed from the donors: young (average 16 years), middle-aged (around 40), aged (under 70) and long-lived (around 82). Two additional independent replicas of 1 million unique cDNA reads from the same blood draw were analyzed for two donors (one aged 18 to 30 and one aged 80 or older).

A few counts support this clonotype. Its antigen is unknown. No much larger clone exists at a distance of one base, and base qualities are not known. The approximately 40 donors, aged 6 to 90 years, were systemically healthy Caucasian individuals from Russia. Around 10 milliliters of peripheral blood were collected from each donor into EDTA-treated Vacutainer tubes. Ficoll-Paque density-gradient centrifugation was used to isolate PBMCs, with at least 7 million per sample. Trizol reagent was used to extract total RNA from PBMCs, with at least 5.5 micrograms per sample. The percentages of naive CD45RAhigh/CD27high T cells were determined by flow cytometry on a PBMC aliquot from every donor. Libraries were prepared through 5' RACE. The sequencing machine was an Illumina HiSeq 2500. A second PCR of about 6 to 12 cycles was run with a J-beta primer mix and a sample-barcoded 5' primer. Each TCR beta cDNA molecule received a unique molecular identifier from a template-switch 5' adaptor carrying 12 random nucleotides. Each sample yielded at least 3 million CDR3-containing paired-end reads. All of the RNA was converted into first-strand cDNA using the Mint cDNA synthesis kit, with a TRBC-specific oligonucleotide serving as the primer. All cDNA was treated with uracil-DNA glycosylase and then went through a first 18-cycle PCR with the universal primers M1SS and BC2_uni_R. The authors' pipeline ran thus. Each sample was normalized by randomly selecting 1 million high-quality reads, each carrying a distinct molecular identifier. Instead of being binned into consensus sequences, reads that shared molecular identifiers were thrown out. CDR3 identification, clonotype clustering and error correction used MiTCR with a Q25 quality threshold and the strictest error-elimination algorithm. A nonparametric unseen species model with Euler transformation was used to estimate lower-bound total TCR beta diversity. The public reads were reanalyzed by TCRdb: fastp trimming at Q25, MiXCR alignment, in-frame beta chains only. CDR3 protein sequences are deduplicated, and each keeps its most common genes and DNA. These V and J calls are TCRdb output, not the study's own analysis. This sample comprises about 930,000 distinct CDR3 sequences, under 35% of them detected only once. Of the sample, about a tenth falls within the top ten clones.

The CDR3 has 16 amino acids, counting the end cysteine and phenylalanine. The read is trimmed to its CDR3 DNA, 48 bases read in frame from base 1. V trim: 3 bases; J trim: 3 bases; unmatched bases: 5. Sequences MDHEN (CDR1) and SYDVKM (CDR2) are obtained from the germline V gene. Paper-wide results and their limitations: Compared with the aged group, the long-lived group had more naive CD4+ T cells, fewer expanded clones and increased TCR diversity, suggesting age selection. As age increased, observed TCR beta diversity per million T cells dropped in a roughly linear way, and a significant reduction was already evident by age 40. Bulk unsorted PBMC profiling prevented conclusive comparison of naive and antigen-experienced compartments. Estimates of total diversity based on one million sequenced T cells were regarded as lower bounds and as underestimates. A strong correlation was found between observed TCR beta diversity and the percentage of naive T cells measured by flow cytometry. Donor CMV infection status was unknown, potentially confounding age-related changes in expanded clonotypes.

These sequences were also reported in another study, on T cells of mothers and their children. The second study, in turn, reports: Nine systemically healthy Caucasian individuals served as donors, namely three mothers together with their six children. cDNA synthesis used all of the extracted RNA, with 1.5 ug of RNA in each 15 ul reaction. Sample barcodes and 2-4 random nucleotides were added via the M1S primer in the second PCR. Over 8 million TCR beta CDR3 reads were obtained for each mother, and millions of reads were obtained for each child. TCR recombination output is similarly shaped by thymic selection in related and unrelated pairs, with a minor effect exerted by inherited differences. Normalized repertoire overlap was always slightly but never significantly higher in related than unrelated mother-child pairs. No persistent microchimeric T cell clones were detected, at a sensitivity of approximately 110 clones per million clonotypes. To look for features that set related mother-child pairs apart from unrelated individuals, the researchers ran deep NGS to compare the TCR beta repertoires of mothers and children. Mothers averaged roughly 40 +/- 4 years of age and children averaged about 10 +/- 4 years. After adapter ligation was performed with NEBNext reagents, the libraries were sequenced on an Illumina HiSeq 2000 with 100+100 nt paired-end reads. To prevent cross-contamination, the mother and child libraries were prepared a month apart and were sequenced in separate runs. For each donor, between about 500,000 and 2,200,000 distinct TCR beta clonotypes were identified. Naive TCR beta clonotypes were estimated from low-frequency clonotypes matched to each donor's FACS-determined naive share, without sorting.

Sequencing was carried out using blood. The source of this sequence is a woman aged 40-49 years in good health. The rearrangement joined TRBV28 to TRBJ2-5; 12 of the junction bases match TRBD1. CDR3 loop: CASSLGQGAGEETQYF. In nucleotides, the sequence is TGTGCCAGCAGTTTGGGACAGGGGGCGGGGGAAGAGACCCAGTACTTC. Outside the CDR3, residues come from the reference TRBV28 and TRBJ2-5 proteins, so the full variable domain is: DVKVTQSSRYLVKRTGEKVFLECVQDMDHENMFWYRQDPGLGLRLIYFSYDVKMKEKGDIPEGYSVSREKKERFSLILESASTNQTSMYLCASSLGQGAGEETQYFGPGTRLLVL.